The entry that follows covers one TCR beta chain sequence. This entry is derived from a study of blood T cell repertoires in COVID-19. Sequencing used immunoSEQ multiplex PCR; TCRdb keeps in-frame clones, though not all of them. The sample has about 340,000 clones, roughly 90% seen once. J gave up 7 bases and V 3 bases, and 9 bases lay outside the gene matches. From germline, CDR1 is KGHSH and CDR2 LQKENI. The CDR3 runs to 16 residues. The sequence was obtained from a woman in her 70s with COVID-19, enrolled during active disease. The chain joins TRBV18 to TRBJ1-4; 9 nucleotides match TRBD1. Sequencing input: peripheral blood. The CDR3 region has the DNA TGTGCCAGCTCACCTAGAGGGACAGGGTCCGGTGAAAAACTGTTTTTT. Its protein is CASSPRGTGSGEKLFF. Variable domain in full (rest from reference TRBV18 and TRBJ1-4): NAGVMQNPRHLVRRRGQEARLRCSPMKGHSHVYWYRQLPEEGLKFMVYLQKENIIDESGMPKERFSAEFPKEGPSILRIQQVVRGDSAAYFCASSPRGTGSGEKLFFGSGTQLSVL.